The entry below gives a single T cell receptor beta chain sequence along with its context. The antigen is not known. This specimen comes from a study of T cell repertoires in cytomegalovirus infection. The V gene lost 1 base and the J gene lost 6 bases, with 25 bases spanning the gap. The germline V gene has CDR1 LGHNA and CDR2 YNFKEQ. The CDR3 extends over 18 amino acids. TCRdb redid the calling of the reads with MiXCR, one entry per CDR3 protein. The data show around 800,000 distinct CDR3 sequences, about 30% seen once. Specimen: cultured CD8+ T cells from PBMCs, collected from culture after CMV antigen stimulation. The origin of this receptor is a human donor in good health (CMV status not recorded). Some clones in this sample may be carry-over from other donors' samples. This chain uses TRBV4-2 with TRBJ2-7; D is possibly TRBD1 or TRBD2 (5 bases each). The CDR3 region has the DNA TGTGCCAGCAGCCAAGCGGGGACCAGACAGAGGGGATTCCCCGAGCAGTACTTC. Its translation: CASSQAGTRQRGFPEQYF.